This is a list of T cell receptor beta chains from one sample in a study of cytomegalovirus exposure and HLA in healthy donors. Assay: immunoSEQ multiplex PCR; the TCRdb copy retains only in-frame clones and omits some. Here the sample spans about 130,000 clones, 80% to 85% being singletons. The specimen sequenced was PBMCs. All receptors derive from a man aged 18-30 years in good health and CMV-seronegative. CDR3s include the opening cysteine and the closing phenylalanine or tryptophan. The D gene is left open where the match is weak. Not every row has a clone size; where given, it reads once, few, many or a size class.

j_gene | v_gene | d_gene | abundance | CDR3aa | CDR3nt
TRBJ2-5 | TRBV6-5 | . | . | CASSPLGAETQYF | TGTGCCAGCAGCCCGTTGGGGGCAGAGACCCAGTACTTC
TRBJ2-1 | TRBV29-1 | TRBD1 | . | CSVESTGGPYNEQFF | TGCAGCGTTGAAAGTACAGGGGGCCCCTACAATGAGCAGTTCTTC
TRBJ1-1 | TRBV7-8 | . | once | CASSLGHRAEYTEAFF | TGTGCCAGCAGCTTAGGACACAGGGCCGAATACACTGAAGCTTTCTTT
TRBJ1-1 | TRBV11-3 | . | . | CASSIGATEAFF | TGTGCCAGCAGCATTGGGGCAACTGAAGCTTTCTTT
TRBJ1-2 | TRBV14 | . | few | CASSPISRAVYGYTF | TGTGCCAGCAGCCCCATTTCCAGGGCGGTCTATGGCTACACCTTC
TRBJ2-2 | TRBV7-2 | . | . | CASSLILTASDIDGELFF | TGTGCCAGCAGTTTAATTTTAACTGCGTCTGATATTGATGGGGAGCTGTTTTTT
TRBJ1-2 | TRBV6-5 | TRBD1 | . | CASNKGTGNDYGYTF | TGTGCCAGCAACAAAGGGACAGGGAATGACTATGGCTACACCTTC
TRBJ1-1 | TRBV7-9 | . | . | CASSFYLNTEAFF | TGTGCCAGCAGCTTCTACCTCAACACTGAAGCTTTCTTT
TRBJ2-7 | TRBV7-9 | . | once | CSSSREQYEQYF | TGTTCCAGCAGCCGTGAACAGTACGAGCAGTACTTC
TRBJ1-4 | TRBV6-9 | TRBD1 | . | CASSYGQGADEKLFF | TGTGCCAGCAGTTATGGACAGGGGGCTGATGAAAAACTGTTTTTT
TRBJ1-1 | TRBV2 | . | . | CASRKASGEAFF | TGTGCCAGCAGGAAAGCCTCAGGTGAAGCTTTCTTT
TRBJ1-3 | TRBV5-1 | . | few | CASSLVVSGGSGNTIYF | TGCGCCAGCAGCTTGGTCGTCTCCGGGGGTTCCGGAAACACCATATATTTT
TRBJ1-2 | TRBV6-5 | . | . | CASSYDSFYGYTF | TGTGCCAGCAGTTACGACAGCTTCTATGGCTACACCTTC
TRBJ1-5 | TRBV4-2 | . | few | CASSQDSVQASEPQHF | TGTGCCAGCAGCCAAGATTCTGTACAGGCTAGTGAGCCCCAGCATTTT
TRBJ2-7 | TRBV6-5 | . | . | CASSATGFGEQYF | TGTGCCAGCAGTGCCACAGGGTTCGGTGAGCAGTACTTC
TRBJ2-5 | TRBV5-4 | TRBD2 | . | CASSLASTSVGTQYF | TGTGCCAGCAGCTTGGCCTCAACTAGCGTCGGGACCCAGTACTTC
TRBJ2-7 | TRBV7-9 | . | . | CASSLGRTGSSYEQYF | TGTGCCAGCAGCTTAGGGCGTACGGGGTCCTCCTACGAGCAGTACTTC
TRBJ2-4 | TRBV7-2 | . | . | CASSLGGPLAKNIQYF | TGTGCCAGCAGCTTAGGAGGGCCCTTAGCCAAAAACATTCAGTACTTC
TRBJ2-7 | TRBV27 | TRBD1 | . | CASRRDRGIEQYF | TGTGCCAGCCGAAGGGACAGGGGGATCGAGCAGTACTTC
TRBJ1-2 | TRBV4-1 | TRBD1 | . | CASSQPGTDFYGYTF | TGCGCCAGCAGCCAGCCCGGGACAGATTTCTATGGCTACACCTTC
TRBJ2-1 | TRBV4-1 | TRBD1 | . | CASSQDDRGGYNEQFF | TGCGCCAGCAGCCAAGATGACAGGGGCGGCTACAATGAGCAGTTCTTC
TRBJ1-5 | TRBV6-5 | . | . | CASSSQNQPQHF | TGTGCCAGCAGTTCCCAGAATCAGCCCCAGCATTTT
TRBJ1-6 | TRBV6-8 | . | . | CASSPGIF | TGTGCCAGCAGTCCCGGGATTTTT
TRBJ2-2 | TRBV6-4 | . | . | CASSDGATTGELFF | TGTGCCAGCAGTGACGGGGCAACTACCGGGGAGCTGTTTTTT
TRBJ1-5 | TRBV27 | . | few | CASSSPGNSQPQHF | TGTGCCAGCAGTTCCCCGGGTAATTCGCAGCCCCAGCATTTT
TRBJ2-5 | TRBV1 | . | . | CTSSQERQKETQYF | TGCACCAGCAGCCAAGAAAGACAGAAAGAGACCCAGTACTTC
TRBJ1-2 | TRBV18 | . | . | CASSAGTSNYGYTF | TGTGCCAGCTCCGCGGGGACCTCTAACTATGGCTACACCTTC
TRBJ2-7 | TRBV2 | TRBD2 | . | CASSPPGLAYEQYF | TGTGCCAGCAGCCCGCCGGGACTAGCCTACGAGCAGTACTTC
TRBJ2-2 | TRBV7-8 | . | . | CASSSRKTGELFF | TGTGCCAGCAGCTCGCGGAAGACCGGGGAGCTGTTTTTT
TRBJ2-4 | TRBV6-6 | TRBD1 | . | CASSGQGEWKLSPDF | TGTGCCAGCAGTGGACAGGGGGAATGGAAGTTGTCGCCGGACTTC
TRBJ1-2 | TRBV2 | . | few | CASSPNYGYTF | TGTGCCAGCAGCCCAAACTATGGCTACACCTTC
TRBJ1-5 | TRBV30 | . | . | CAWSNGVGQPQHF | TGTGCCTGGAGTAACGGGGTAGGTCAGCCCCAGCATTTT
TRBJ1-1 | TRBV11-1 | . | . | CASSLTSKEPEAFF | TGTGCCAGCAGCTTAACATCTAAGGAGCCTGAAGCTTTCTTT
TRBJ1-5 | TRBV28 | . | once | CASSLARTAFGQPQHF | TGTGCCAGCAGTTTAGCACGGACAGCATTTGGCCAGCCCCAGCATTTT
TRBJ1-6 | TRBV7-9 | TRBD1 | . | CASSHEVGTGNFNSPLHF | TGTGCCAGCAGCCACGAGGTAGGGACAGGGAACTTTAATTCACCCCTCCACTTT
TRBJ2-3 | TRBV7-9 | . | . | CASSHKGSNRADTQYF | TGTGCCAGCAGCCATAAGGGGTCCAACAGGGCAGATACGCAGTATTTT
TRBJ2-1 | TRBV27 | . | . | CASSKGGNSYNEQFF | TGTGCCAGCAGTAAGGGGGGGAACTCCTACAATGAGCAGTTCTTC
TRBJ2-7 | TRBV6-5 | TRBD1 | . | CASSYLGTGDAREQYF | TGTGCCAGCAGTTACCTTGGGACAGGGGATGCTCGCGAGCAGTACTTC
TRBJ2-5 | TRBV27 | TRBD2 | . | CASSLWASGGLVETQYF | TGTGCCAGCAGTTTATGGGCTAGCGGGGGGTTAGTGGAGACCCAGTACTTC
TRBJ1-5 | TRBV6-5 | . | few | CASRLNGGYNQPQHF | TGTGCCAGCAGATTAAACGGGGGGTACAATCAGCCCCAGCATTTT
TRBJ2-5 | TRBV11-3 | . | . | CASSLGGEETQYF | TGTGCCAGCAGCTTAGGGGGGGAAGAGACCCAGTACTTC
TRBJ1-1 | TRBV29-1 | TRBD1 | . | CSVEMSGTGGRSTEAFF | TGCAGCGTTGAAATGTCTGGGACAGGGGGCCGGAGCACTGAAGCTTTCTTT
TRBJ1-4 | TRBV19 | TRBD1 | . | CASRETTGEAEKLFF | TGTGCCAGTAGGGAGACGACAGGGGAAGCAGAAAAACTGTTTTTT